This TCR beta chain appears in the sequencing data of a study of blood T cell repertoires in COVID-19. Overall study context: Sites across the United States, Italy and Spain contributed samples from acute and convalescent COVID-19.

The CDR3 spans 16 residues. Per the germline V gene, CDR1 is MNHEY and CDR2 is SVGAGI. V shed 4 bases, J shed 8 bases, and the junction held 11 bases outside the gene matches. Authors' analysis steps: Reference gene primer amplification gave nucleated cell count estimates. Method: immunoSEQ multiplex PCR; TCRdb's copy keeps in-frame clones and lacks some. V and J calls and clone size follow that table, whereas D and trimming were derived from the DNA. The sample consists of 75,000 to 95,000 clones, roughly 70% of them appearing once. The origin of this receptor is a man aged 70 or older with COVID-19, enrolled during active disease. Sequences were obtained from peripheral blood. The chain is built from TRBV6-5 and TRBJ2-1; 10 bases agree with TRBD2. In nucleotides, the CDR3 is TGTGCCAGCAGTTTACCTAGCGGGAGTACGTTTGATGAGCAGTTCTTC. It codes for CASSLPSGSTFDEQFF.